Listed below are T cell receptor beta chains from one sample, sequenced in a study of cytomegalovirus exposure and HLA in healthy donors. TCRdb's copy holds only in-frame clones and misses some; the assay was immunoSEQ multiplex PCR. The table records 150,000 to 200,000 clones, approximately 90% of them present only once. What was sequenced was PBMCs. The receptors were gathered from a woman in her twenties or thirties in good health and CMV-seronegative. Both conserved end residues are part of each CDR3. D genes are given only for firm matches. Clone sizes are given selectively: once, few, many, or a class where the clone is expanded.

TGTGCCAGCAGCACCCCCGGGGATCAAGAGACCCAGTACTTC	CASSTPGDQETQYF	.	TRBV7-9	14	TRBJ2-5	.
TGTGCCAGCAGTCTCTCTGGCAGGGACTATGGCTACACCTTC	CASSLSGRDYGYTF	.	TRBV6-5	14	TRBJ1-2	.
TGTGCCAGCAGCGTAGTCCCCCGGGACACTGAAGCTTTCTTT	CASSVVPRDTEAFF	.	TRBV9	14	TRBJ1-1	.
TGCGCCAGCAGCCCACAGGGTAACGGTTATGGCTACACCTTC	CASSPQGNGYGYTF	.	TRBV4-3	14	TRBJ1-2	.
TGTGCCAGCAGCAAACCGGGAGCATCCTATGGCTACACCTTC	CASSKPGASYGYTF	.	TRBV7-2	14	TRBJ1-2	.
TGTGCCAGCAGCTTGGCAGCGGGGGCGGGGGATGAGCAGTTCTTC	CASSLAAGAGDEQFF	TRBD2	TRBV5-8	15	TRBJ2-1	once
TGTGCCAGCGGGACAGGGAGGCTGAACATTCAGTACTTC	CASGTGRLNIQYF	TRBD1	TRBV6-1	13	TRBJ2-4	.
TGTGCCAGCAGCTTATTGGACACCCGCTCTGGAAACACCATATATTTT	CASSLLDTRSGNTIYF	.	TRBV5-6	16	TRBJ1-3	once
TGTGCCAGCAGCTTACGGGGGGCCTCCTATAATTCACCCCTCCACTTT	CASSLRGASYNSPLHF	.	TRBV7-6	16	TRBJ1-6	.
TGTGCCAGCAGTTTATCCCGGGACAGGGGCAGTTTGAACTCCTACGAGCAGTACTTC	CASSLSRDRGSLNSYEQYF	TRBD1	TRBV27	19	TRBJ2-7	.
TGTGCCAGCACCAAGGGAGGGGACACTGAAGCTTTCTTT	CASTKGGDTEAFF	.	TRBV11-2	13	TRBJ1-1	.
TGTGCCAGTAAAGAGGTGCGGTCTTTCTATGGCTACACCTTC	CASKEVRSFYGYTF	.	TRBV19	14	TRBJ1-2	.
TGCGCCAGCAGCCAAGATCCCCGGGGGGGCCCCTACAATGAGCAGTTCTTC	CASSQDPRGGPYNEQFF	TRBD2	TRBV4-1	17	TRBJ2-1	.
TGTGCCAGCTCACGTGGCGGGGAATTATACTTC	CASSRGGELYF	.	TRBV18	11	TRBJ2-7	few
TGTGCCAGCAGTGAGGCAACCCAACTAATGAAAAAACTGTTTTTT	CASSEATQLMKKLFF	.	TRBV6-1	15	TRBJ1-4	.
TGTGCCAGTGGGGAGCGGGGGCCCTCCTACGAGCAGTACTTC	CASGERGPSYEQYF	TRBD2	TRBV2	14	TRBJ2-7	.
TGTGCCAGCAGCTTGGAGCGGGGGGGCTTTTACGAGCAGTACTTC	CASSLERGGFYEQYF	TRBD2	TRBV5-4	15	TRBJ2-7	once
TGCGCCAGCAGCTTGGCAGGGGGCTACACCTTC	CASSLAGGYTF	.	TRBV5-1	11	TRBJ1-2	.
TGTGCCAGCAGCCCGATGGCAGGGGGGAACACCGGGGAGCTGTTTTTT	CASSPMAGGNTGELFF	TRBD1	TRBV5-6	16	TRBJ2-2	.
TGTGCCAGCAGTTTGGTACAGGGGTTCGATGGCTACACCTTC	CASSLVQGFDGYTF	TRBD1	TRBV27	14	TRBJ1-2	once
TGTGCCAGCAGCTTACTCGACAGCCCCTACGAGCAGTACTTC	CASSLLDSPYEQYF	.	TRBV7-2	14	TRBJ2-7	.
TGTGCCAGCAGACCCGGGACAGGACTCTCCTACGAGCAGTACTTC	CASRPGTGLSYEQYF	TRBD1	TRBV6-1	15	TRBJ2-7	.
TGTGCCAGTAGTACCGGACTAGCCGTCGAGCAGTACTTC	CASSTGLAVEQYF	TRBD2	TRBV19	13	TRBJ2-7	once
TGTGCCAGCAGCCCGGGACAGGGGTCGTTCGAGCAGTTCTTC	CASSPGQGSFEQFF	TRBD1	TRBV11-2	14	TRBJ2-1	.
TGTGCCAGCAGTTTCTCCCGCGGAGGGGGGGAAGAGACCCAGTACTTC	CASSFSRGGGEETQYF	.	TRBV27	16	TRBJ2-5	.
TGTGCCAGCAGCCCGACGGGGAACACTGAAGCTTTCTTT	CASSPTGNTEAFF	.	TRBV6-1	13	TRBJ1-1	.
TGCGCCAGCAGCTTTGCGGGACAGAGGTTCTCCTATAATTCACCCCTCCACTTT	CASSFAGQRFSYNSPLHF	TRBD1	TRBV5-1	18	TRBJ1-6	.
TGTGCCATCAGTGAGTTTGGCCGAGATAGCGCGACACCCCTCCACTTT	CAISEFGRDSATPLHF	.	TRBV10-3	16	TRBJ1-6	.
TGTGCCAGCAGCTTAGTAGGCGGGGGAGTCAGCGAGCAGTACTTC	CASSLVGGGVSEQYF	TRBD2	TRBV7-2	15	TRBJ2-7	.
TGCGCCAGCAGCCAGGGAGCTAACTATGGCTACACCTTC	CASSQGANYGYTF	.	TRBV4-1	13	TRBJ1-2	.